The present entry profiles one T cell receptor (beta chain) with its context. Antigen: not known. Deep-level assay runs were performed. Using immunoSEQ multiplex PCR, the repertoire was profiled, and TCRdb retains in-frame clones only, with some absent. The sample lists approximately 440,000 clones, approximately 71% occurring once. The data were taken from a study of shared clonotypes between healthy human individuals. The study, taken as a whole, reports: Genetic and exposure-history diversity was limited by the few donors. The sole specimen, blood, was sampled, and tissue repertoires likely differ.

This CDR3 is built from 13 residues. V gave up 5 bases and J gave up 7 bases, with 12 bases separating them. CDR1 is SEHNR, CDR2 FQNEAQ, per germline (reference sequence). The sequenced material came from PBMCs. This chain uses TRBV7-9 with TRBJ1-5; D may be TRBD1 (6 bases). The TCR sequence derives from a woman between 40 and 55 years old in good health. Some clones in this sample may be carry-over from other donors' samples. The CDR3 coding sequence is TGTGCCAGCAGCATCAAGGGGGACCAGCCCCAGCATTTT. Protein: CASSIKGDQPQHF.